The TCR beta chain described here comes from a study of PD-L1 blockade in urothelial cancer. This CDR3 spans 15 amino acids. The germline V gene has CDR1 SEHNR and CDR2 FQNEAQ (reference sequence). Trimming took 1 base from V and 11 from J; bases not matched to a gene: 12. Profiled with immunoSEQ multiplex PCR; TCRdb holds only in-frame clones, not every one. The top ten hold 5.5% to 7% of the sample, which has 17,000 or so clones, about nine tenths seen once. The chain has TRBV7-9 and TRBJ1-1, with TRBD1 matching 8 bases. The sequences come from PBMCs, collected around atezolizumab (anti-PD-L1) treatment. This TCR came from a man aged 50-59 years with urothelial cancer. CDR3 loop: CASSLVGLDRAAAFF. The CDR3 region has the DNA TGTGCCAGCAGCTTAGTCGGTTTGGACAGGGCCGCTGCTTTCTTT.